This entry describes one TCR beta chain. It lacks a known antigen. Base qualities are not at hand, and no much larger clone is one base apart. Library preparation used the immunoSEQ multiplex PCR assay. TCRdb provides this immuneACCESS table in a form limited to in-frame rearrangements. Some clones are lacking; in checked studies, under half of them reflect an unresolved V gene, and why the rest are absent is not known. Present in this sample are some 67,000 clones, 75% to 95% of which were seen just once. Clones ranked in the top ten supply roughly 2% of the sample. This sample is drawn from a study of T cell changes during pregnancy in multiple sclerosis (dated by TCRdb to between 2018 and 2021). With respect to the entire study: The study looked at changes in the T cell repertoire across pregnancy in women with multiple sclerosis.

The CDR3 measures 16 amino acids from cysteine to phenylalanine. Left in the record is the CDR3 DNA by itself, 48 bases read in frame from the first base. The junction carries 14 bases between V and J, which are trimmed by 0 bases and 6 bases respectively. CDR1 and CDR2, per the germline V gene, are SGHVS and FNYEAQ. This TCR was sampled from a female donor with multiple sclerosis, enrolled in a pregnancy study. The chain links TRBV7-6 with TRBJ2-2; the best D guess is TRBD1, with 6 bases matching. Sequenced here: peripheral blood, sampled in the first trimester of pregnancy. This receptor carries the CDR3 CASSLAQGLLAGELFF. DNA sequence: TGTGCCAGCAGCTTAGCACAGGGATTATTAGCCGGGGAGCTGTTTTTT.